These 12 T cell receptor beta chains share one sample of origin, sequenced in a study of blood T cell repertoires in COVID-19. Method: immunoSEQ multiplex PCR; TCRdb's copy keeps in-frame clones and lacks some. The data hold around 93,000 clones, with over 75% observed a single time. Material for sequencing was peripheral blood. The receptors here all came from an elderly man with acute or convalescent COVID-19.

In DNA form, the CDR3 reads TGTGCCAGTAGTATACAGGGATCGAATGAGCAGTTCTTC. This gives the protein CASSIQGSNEQFF. The chain couples TRBV19 to TRBJ2-1, with a tentative D call TRBD1 (5 bases). The CDR3 runs to 13 residues. CDR1 is LNHDA and CDR2 is SQIVND in the germline V gene (reference sequence). V shed 2 bases and J shed 7 bases, with 9 bases lying between them.

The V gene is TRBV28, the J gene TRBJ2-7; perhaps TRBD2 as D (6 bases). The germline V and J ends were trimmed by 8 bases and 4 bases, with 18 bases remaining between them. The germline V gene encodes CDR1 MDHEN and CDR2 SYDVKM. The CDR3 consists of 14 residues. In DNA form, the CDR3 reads TGTGCCAGCGGGTCTGGGGCGGGATTATACGAGCAGTACTTC. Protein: CASGSGAGLYEQYF.

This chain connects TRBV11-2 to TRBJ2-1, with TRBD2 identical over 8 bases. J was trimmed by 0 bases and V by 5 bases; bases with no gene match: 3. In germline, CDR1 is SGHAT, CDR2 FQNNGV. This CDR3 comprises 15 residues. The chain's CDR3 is CASSTSGGSYNEQFF. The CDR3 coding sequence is TGTGCCAGCAGCACGAGCGGGGGCTCCTACAATGAGCAGTTCTTC.

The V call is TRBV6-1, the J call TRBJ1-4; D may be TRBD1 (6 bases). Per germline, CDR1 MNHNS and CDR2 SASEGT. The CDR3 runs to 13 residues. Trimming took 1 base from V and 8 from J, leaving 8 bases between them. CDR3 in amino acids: CASSEVGGEKLFF. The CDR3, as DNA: TGTGCCAGCAGTGAAGTTGGGGGCGAAAAACTGTTTTTT.

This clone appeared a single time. The CDR3 loop is CSASVGLAGGVDQYF. The DNA of the CDR3 is TGCAGTGCTAGTGTTGGACTAGCGGGGGGGGTAGACCAGTACTTC. This chain links TRBV20-1 with TRBJ2-5, with TRBD2 matching over 15 bases. Per germline, CDR1 DFQATT and CDR2 SNEGSKA (reference sequence). Losses at the gene ends were 3 bases for V and 10 bases for J; bases not matched to a gene: 9. The CDR3 sequence is 15 residues long.

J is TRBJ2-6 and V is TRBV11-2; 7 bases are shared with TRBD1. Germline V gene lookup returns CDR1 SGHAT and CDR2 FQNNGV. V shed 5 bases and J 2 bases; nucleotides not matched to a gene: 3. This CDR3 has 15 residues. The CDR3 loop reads CASSHTGAGANVLTF. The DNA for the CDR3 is TGTGCCAGCAGCCATACAGGGGCTGGGGCCAACGTCCTGACTTTC.

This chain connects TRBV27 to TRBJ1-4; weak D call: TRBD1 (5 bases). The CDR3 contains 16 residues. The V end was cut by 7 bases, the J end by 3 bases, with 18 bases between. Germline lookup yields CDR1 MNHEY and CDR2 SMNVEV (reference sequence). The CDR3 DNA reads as TGTGCCAGCACCGTGGACAAGAAGGTCCCTAATGAAAAACTGTTTTTT. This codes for CASTVDKKVPNEKLFF.

This CDR3 reads CASSISTSGQPQHF. Written as DNA, the CDR3 is TGTGCCAGTAGTATTTCGACATCCGGCCAGCCCCAGCATTTT. The chain links TRBV19 to TRBJ1-5, with no clear D. The CDR3 totals 14 residues. Per the germline V gene, CDR1 is LNHDA and CDR2 is SQIVND (reference sequence). Deletions cut 3 bases from V and 7 bases from J, with 13 bases between.

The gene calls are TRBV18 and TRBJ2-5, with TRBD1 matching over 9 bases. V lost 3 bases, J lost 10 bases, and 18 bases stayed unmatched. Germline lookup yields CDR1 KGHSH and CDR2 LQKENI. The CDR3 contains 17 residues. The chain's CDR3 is CASSPMGQGSLQEGQYF. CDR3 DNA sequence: TGTGCCAGCTCACCGATGGGACAGGGTTCCCTCCAAGAGGGCCAGTACTTC.

For the CDR3, the DNA is TGTGCCAGCAGTTTAATAAGGGGCCGTGGCTACACCTTC. Residues: CASSLIRGRGYTF. V gene TRBV12-3 or TRBV12-4 combines with J gene TRBJ1-2; maybe TRBD1 (5 bases). Deletions cut 2 bases from V and 7 bases from J, with 11 bases between. The CDR3 runs to 13 residues.

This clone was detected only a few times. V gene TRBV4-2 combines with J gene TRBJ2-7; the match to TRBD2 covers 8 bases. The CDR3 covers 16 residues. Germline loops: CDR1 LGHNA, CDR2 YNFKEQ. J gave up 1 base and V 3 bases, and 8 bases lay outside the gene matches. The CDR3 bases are TGTGCCAGCAGCCAGACTGGGACTAGTAGATCCTACGAGCAGTACTTC. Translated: CASSQTGTSRSYEQYF.

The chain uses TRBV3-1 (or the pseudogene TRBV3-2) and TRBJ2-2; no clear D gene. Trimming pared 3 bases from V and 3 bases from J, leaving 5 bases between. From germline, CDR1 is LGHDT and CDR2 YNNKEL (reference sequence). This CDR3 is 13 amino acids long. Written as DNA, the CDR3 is TGTGCCAGCAGCCAGACATACACCGGGGAGCTGTTTTTT. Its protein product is CASSQTYTGELFF.